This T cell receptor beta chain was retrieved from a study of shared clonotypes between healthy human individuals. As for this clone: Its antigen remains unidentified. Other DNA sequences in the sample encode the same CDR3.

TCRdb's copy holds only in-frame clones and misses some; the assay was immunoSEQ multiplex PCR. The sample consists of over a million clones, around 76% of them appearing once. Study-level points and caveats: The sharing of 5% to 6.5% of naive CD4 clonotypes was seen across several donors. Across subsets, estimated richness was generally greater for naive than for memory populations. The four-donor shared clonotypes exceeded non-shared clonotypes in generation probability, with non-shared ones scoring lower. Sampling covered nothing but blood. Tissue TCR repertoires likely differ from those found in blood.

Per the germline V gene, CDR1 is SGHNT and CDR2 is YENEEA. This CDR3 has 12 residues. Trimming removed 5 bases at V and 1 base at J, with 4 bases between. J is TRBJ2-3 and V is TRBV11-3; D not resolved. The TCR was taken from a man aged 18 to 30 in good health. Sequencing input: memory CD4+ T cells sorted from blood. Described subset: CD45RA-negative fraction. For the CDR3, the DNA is TGTGCCAGCAGCCTCCGCACAGATACGCAGTATTTT. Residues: CASSLRTDTQYF.